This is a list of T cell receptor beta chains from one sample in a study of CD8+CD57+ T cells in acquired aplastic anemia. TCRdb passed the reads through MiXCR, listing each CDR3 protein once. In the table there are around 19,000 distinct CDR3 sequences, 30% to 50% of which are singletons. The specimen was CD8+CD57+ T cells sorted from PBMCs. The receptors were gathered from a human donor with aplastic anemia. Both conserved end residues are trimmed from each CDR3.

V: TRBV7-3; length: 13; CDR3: ASSYPGQGEETQY
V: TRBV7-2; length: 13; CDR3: ASSSSGTGFEKLF
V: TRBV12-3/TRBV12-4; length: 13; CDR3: ASSYGQGWSYEQY
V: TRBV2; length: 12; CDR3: ASSAVREGDTQY
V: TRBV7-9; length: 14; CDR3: ASSFSGRAWYNEQF
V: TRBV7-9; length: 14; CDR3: ASSLVPRVIHNEQF
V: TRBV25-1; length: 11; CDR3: ASSALTNYGYT
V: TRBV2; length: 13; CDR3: ASSARRVSNQPQH
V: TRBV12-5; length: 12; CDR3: ASGPGTSTDTQY
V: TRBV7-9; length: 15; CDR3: ASSLRTGSQWNTEAF
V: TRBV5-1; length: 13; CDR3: ASSLDGPLSHGYT
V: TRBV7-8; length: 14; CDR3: ASSLAMRGGSYEQY
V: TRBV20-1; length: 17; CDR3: SARHPPLPRTRGTDTQY
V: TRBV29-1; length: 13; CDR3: SVEDPGQGADEQF
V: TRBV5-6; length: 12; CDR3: ASQTGYVNTEAF
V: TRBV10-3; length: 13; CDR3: AISGTGSRDYGYT
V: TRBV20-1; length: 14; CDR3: SAGAGTSGGLDEQF
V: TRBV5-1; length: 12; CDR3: ASSLGHGVYEQY
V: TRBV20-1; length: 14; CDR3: SARDRGSGSGETQY
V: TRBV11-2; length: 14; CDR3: ASSFRGRSSTDTQY
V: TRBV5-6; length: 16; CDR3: ASSLSREGLGYQETQY
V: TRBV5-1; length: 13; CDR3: ASSLLGLAVDTQY
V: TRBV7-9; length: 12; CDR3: ASSSRDRGEKLF
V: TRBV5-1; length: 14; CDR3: ASSSVGTDNLGTRY
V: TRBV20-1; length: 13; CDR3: SASGPGTPGNTIY
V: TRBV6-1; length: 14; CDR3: ASSGPGLAITDTQY
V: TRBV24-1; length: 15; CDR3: ATSGKGSHYSNQPQH
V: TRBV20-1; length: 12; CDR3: SATVVAGADTQY
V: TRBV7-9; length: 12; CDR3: ASSPPGQPYEQY
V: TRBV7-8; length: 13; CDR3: ASSLAPTGNQPQH
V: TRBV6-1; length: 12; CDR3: ASSPGLENNEQF
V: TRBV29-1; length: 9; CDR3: SGQNTDTQY
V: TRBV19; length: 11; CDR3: ASSIYGVSEAF
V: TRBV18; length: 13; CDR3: ASSPVGDVNNEQF
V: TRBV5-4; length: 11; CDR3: ASSLPGQETQY
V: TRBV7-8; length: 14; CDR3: ASSAQQGIAYNEQF
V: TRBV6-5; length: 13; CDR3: ASSYQGTGTYGYT
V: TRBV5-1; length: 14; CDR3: ASSLRQGAGYNEQF
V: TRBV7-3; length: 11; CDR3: ASSLTGAAEQY
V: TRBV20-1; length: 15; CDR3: SARSRTSGAITGELF
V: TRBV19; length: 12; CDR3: ASSIDRTSGPQF
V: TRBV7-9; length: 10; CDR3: ASSLVVYEQY
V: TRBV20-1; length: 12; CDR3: SARKRVGGDTQY
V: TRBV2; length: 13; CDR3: ASSYSEQGVETQY
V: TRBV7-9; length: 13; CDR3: ASSLRTGGNTEAF
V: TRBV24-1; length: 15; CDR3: ATSDSAFTLNTGELF
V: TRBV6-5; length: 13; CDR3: ASSYSVAGHNEQY
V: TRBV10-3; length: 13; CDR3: AIRKNRGDNYGYT
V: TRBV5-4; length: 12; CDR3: ASSLGWENSPLH